This TCR beta chain was sequenced during a study of T cell repertoires in cytomegalovirus infection. In the study overall: In the study, CMV epitopes included recently identified HLA-C-restricted and well-studied HLA-B-restricted ones. An indication of both CMV infection and matching HLA type came from public TCR beta signatures.

Study outcomes and limitations: CMV-specific TCR beta clonotypes restricted by HLA-C dominated the ex vivo response.

MiXCR, applied by TCRdb to the reads, yields one record per CDR3 protein. The sample lists under 500,000 distinct CDR3 sequences, approximately 42% occurring once. V was pared by 1 base and J by 0 bases, with 12 bases between. CDR1 is SGHTA, CDR2 FQGNSA, per germline. This CDR3 is 16 amino acids long. Comments on this clonotype: The antigen is not known.

The V and J genes are TRBV7-2 and TRBJ2-5; D might be TRBD1 (7 bases). The source of this sequence is a human donor in good health (CMV status not recorded). Some clones in this sample may be carry-over from other donors' samples. The specimen comprised cultured PBMCs, sampled from culture after CMV antigen stimulation. CDR3 in DNA: TGTGCCAGCAGCTTAGAGGGGGCGGGGTACCAAGAGACCCAGTACTTC. Translating it yields CASSLEGAGYQETQYF.